This T cell receptor (beta chain) was retrieved from a study of OX40 agonist ivuxolimab in advanced cancers. Regarding the study as a whole: Antigen specificity of clonally expanded peripheral T cells was not established.

The V gene lost 3 bases and the J gene lost 0 bases, with 9 bases spanning the gap. This CDR3 spans 15 amino acids. The germline V gene encodes CDR1 KGHSH and CDR2 LQKENI. With respect to this clone: Its antigen is unidentified.

Here immunoSEQ multiplex PCR was the method, and the copy in TCRdb shows in-frame clones only, minus some. The sample includes 150,000 to 190,000 clones, roughly 92% of them seen just once. This chain uses TRBV18 with TRBJ1-5, with D hard to call. Sequenced here: CD4+ or CD8+ T cells sorted from blood, sampled in a trial of the OX40 agonist ivuxolimab. The clonotype comes from an adult with an advanced solid tumor such as melanoma, head and neck, liver or kidney cancer. The DNA for the CDR3 is TGTGCCAGCTCACCCGGAAGTACTAGCAATCAGCCCCAGCATTTT. This translates into CASSPGSTSNQPQHF. The full variable domain, with the rest looked up from reference TRBV18 and TRBJ1-5, is NAGVMQNPRHLVRRRGQEARLRCSPMKGHSHVYWYRQLPEEGLKFMVYLQKENIIDESGMPKERFSAEFPKEGPSILRIQQVVRGDSAAYFCASSPGSTSNQPQHFGDGTRLSIL.